The sequence of this T cell receptor beta chain was determined in a study of blood T cell repertoires in COVID-19. Across the whole study: Collection of acute and convalescent COVID-19 samples took place in the United States, Italy and Spain. PBMCs, B-cell-depleted T cells, or T cells were the source of the cDNA or gDNA that made up the material.

Authors' data handling: Cell counts per sample came from amplifying reference gene primers. The table came from immunoSEQ multiplex PCR; TCRdb's copy has only in-frame clones and leaves some out. V, J and clone size reflect that table, while D and trimming were determined from the DNA. This table has a few hundred thousand clones, roughly 90% appearing once. Germline CDR1 reads LGHDT; CDR2 reads YNNKEL (reference sequence). The CDR3 covers 15 residues. The V end was cut by 0 bases, the J end by 0 bases, with 9 bases between. V usage is TRBV3-1 (or the pseudogene TRBV3-2) and J usage is TRBJ2-7; D is ambiguous. The TCR comes from a woman in her forties or fifties who had recovered from COVID-19. Sequencing was carried out using peripheral blood. The DNA of the CDR3 is TGTGCCAGCAGCCAAGATCGTGCGGTCTCCTACGAGCAGTACTTC. This gives the protein CASSQDRAVSYEQYF.